The 11 T cell receptor beta chains below all came from one sample that was sequenced in a study of blood T cell repertoires in COVID-19. Assay: immunoSEQ multiplex PCR; the TCRdb copy retains only in-frame clones and omits some. This table holds hundreds of thousands of clones, about 80% found once. Sequenced sample: PBMCs or T cells enriched from blood (not recorded which). The receptors shown here come from a woman aged 50 to 60 who had been exposed to COVID-19.

The chain has TRBV6-6 and TRBJ2-4, with 7 nucleotides matching TRBD1. V lost 8 bases, J lost 4 bases, and 5 bases stayed unmatched. The CDR3 spans 13 residues. Germline values: CDR1 MNHNY, CDR2 SVGAGI (reference sequence). CDR3 coding DNA: TGTGCCAGCGCCGGGACAGAAAAAAACATTCAGTACTTC. Translated: CASAGTEKNIQYF.

This clone was observed once. This sequence joins TRBV15 and TRBJ1-5, with TRBD1 as a possible D gene (5 bases). Germline CDR1 and CDR2: LNHNV and YYDKDF (reference sequence). The CDR3 spans 17 residues. Trimming stripped 9 bases from V and 0 bases from J, with 21 bases between. The DNA of the CDR3 is TGTGCCACTAGTGGAGGAGCGGGGGGACTTAGCAATCAGCCCCAGCATTTT. Translation gives CATSGGAGGLSNQPQHF.

CDR3 amino acids: CAKGQAPTDTQYF. The CDR3 coding sequence is TGTGCCAAGGGACAGGCCCCCACAGATACGCAGTATTTT. J is TRBJ2-3 and V is TRBV21-1; the table's TRBD1 call for D was not verified on the DNA. TRBV21-1 is a pseudogene locus. This CDR3 region has 13 residues.

This chain connects TRBV3-1 (or the pseudogene TRBV3-2) to TRBJ1-1, with D uncertain. The CDR3 loop spans 12 amino acids. Trimming removed 5 bases from V and 5 bases from J, with 9 bases in between. The germline V gene has CDR1 LGHDT and CDR2 YNNKEL (reference sequence). CDR3: CASSWRNTEAFF. In DNA, the CDR3 is TGTGCCAGCAGCTGGCGGAATACTGAAGCTTTCTTT.

The chain couples TRBV3-1 (or the pseudogene TRBV3-2) to TRBJ2-1; TRBD2 matches 9 bases. V was clipped by 4 bases and J by 7 bases; unmatched bases: 8. The length of the CDR3 is 15 residues. Germline V gene sequence: CDR1 LGHDT, CDR2 YNNKEL (reference sequence). CDR3 sequence: CASSPRLAGLNEQFF. In DNA, the CDR3 is TGTGCCAGCAGCCCGAGGCTAGCGGGGCTTAATGAGCAGTTCTTC.

This clone was counted a few times. This sequence joins TRBV6-2 or TRBV6-3 and TRBJ2-1, with 7 bases that match TRBD1. Germline trimming cut 5 bases from V and 7 bases from J; bases unmatched to any gene: 14. The CDR3 is 16 residues long. Per the germline V gene, CDR1 is MNHEY and CDR2 is SVGEGT. The CDR3 here is CASSPPGQTTRNEQFF. CDR3 coding DNA: TGTGCCAGCAGTCCCCCGGGACAGACGACGCGGAATGAGCAGTTCTTC.

J is TRBJ2-3 and V is TRBV5-1; D is perhaps TRBD1 (6 bases). Germline loops: CDR1 SGHRS, CDR2 YFSETQ. Trimming shortened V by 1 base and J by 4 bases, and 13 bases separated the two germline ends. The CDR3 consists of 15 residues. CDR3 loop: CASSLLGASADTQYF. CDR3 DNA sequence: TGCGCCAGCAGCTTGTTGGGGGCCAGCGCAGATACGCAGTATTTT. Variable domain in full (rest from reference TRBV5-1 and TRBJ2-3): KAGVTQTPRYLIKTRGQQVTLSCSPISGHRSVSWYQQTPGQGLQFLFEYFSETQRNKGNFPGRFSGRQFSNSRSEMNVSTLELGDSALYLCASSLLGASADTQYFGPGTRLTVL.

The rearrangement uses TRBV6-5 and TRBJ1-1; D is perhaps TRBD1 (6 bases). This CDR3 contains 14 residues. Deletions cut 6 bases from V and 0 bases from J, with 11 bases between. Germline lookup yields CDR1 MNHEY and CDR2 SVGAGI. The CDR3 nucleotides are TGTGCCAGCAGACCGGACAGACTGAACACTGAAGCTTTCTTT. It encodes CASRPDRLNTEAFF.

V gene TRBV27 combines with J gene TRBJ2-1; TRBD1 matches at 8 bases. CDR3 length equals 13 residues. CDR1 MNHEY and CDR2 SMNVEV come from the germline V gene (reference sequence). The V segment lost 7 bases and the J segment 4 bases; nucleotides outside the gene matches: 3. In DNA, the CDR3 is TGTGCCAGCAACGGACAGGGTTACAATGAGCAGTTCTTC. This codes for CASNGQGYNEQFF.

This CDR3 is CASSPRDRDFHGYTF. The CDR3, as DNA: TGTGCCAGCAGCCCCCGGGACAGGGACTTCCATGGCTACACCTTC. This chain uses TRBV7-2 with TRBJ1-2, with 9 bases aligning to TRBD1. The V gene's germline CDR1 is SGHTA and CDR2 FQGNSA. The CDR3 is 15 residues long. The V and J ends lost 5 bases and 6 bases, in that order; junction bases with no gene match: 10. Variable domain in full (rest from reference TRBV7-2 and TRBJ1-2): GAGVSQSPSNKVTEKGKDVELRCDPISGHTALYWYRQSLGQGLEFLIYFQGNSAPDKSGLPSDRFSAERTGGSVSTLTIQRTQQEDSAVYLCASSPRDRDFHGYTFGSGTRLTVV.

V and J are TRBV7-6 and TRBJ2-7, with no clear D. The ends were cut back, 5 bases at V and 3 bases at J, with 20 bases in the middle. This CDR3 comprises 16 residues. Germline CDR1 and CDR2: SGHVS and FNYEAQ. The CDR3 DNA is TGTGCCAGCAGCCAAGGAGTCAGCTCCGAATTCTACGAGCAGTACTTC. Translation: CASSQGVSSEFYEQYF.